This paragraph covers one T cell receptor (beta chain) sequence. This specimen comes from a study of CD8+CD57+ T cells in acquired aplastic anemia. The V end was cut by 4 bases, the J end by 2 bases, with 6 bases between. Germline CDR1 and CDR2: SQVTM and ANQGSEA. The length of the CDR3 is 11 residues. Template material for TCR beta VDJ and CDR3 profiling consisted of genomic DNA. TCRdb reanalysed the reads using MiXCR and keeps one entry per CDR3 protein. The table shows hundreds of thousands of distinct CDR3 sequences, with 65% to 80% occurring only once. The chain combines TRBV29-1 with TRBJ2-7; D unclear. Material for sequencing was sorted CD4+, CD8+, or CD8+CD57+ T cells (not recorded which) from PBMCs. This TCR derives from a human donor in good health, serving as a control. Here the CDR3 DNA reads TGCAGCGTTGCGGAAGCCTACGAGCAGTACTTC. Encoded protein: CSVAEAYEQYF.